These 2 T cell receptor beta chains share one sample of origin, sequenced in a study of blood T cell repertoires in COVID-19. Some clones are missing from TCRdb's copy, which holds only in-frame ones; the method was immunoSEQ multiplex PCR. Of about 210,000 clones listed, around four fifths were seen once; the top ten hold over 4%. Sequenced sample: peripheral blood. Receptor source: a woman in her seventies with COVID-19, enrolled during active disease.

The table lists this clone with a count of one. J is TRBJ1-2 and V is TRBV6-4; 8 bases line up with TRBD1. Germline CDR1 MRHNA, CDR2 SNTAGT. J lost 5 bases, V lost 6 bases, and 5 bases had no gene match. The CDR3 is 13 residues long. The CDR3 DNA sequence: TGTGCCAGCAGCCAGACAGGGGTATATGGCTACACCTTC. This sequence encodes CASSQTGVYGYTF.

The chain joins TRBV2 to TRBJ2-3, with D possibly TRBD1 on 6 matching bases. Trimming took 7 bases from V and 1 from J, leaving 12 bases between them. The germline gives CDR1 SNHLY, CDR2 FYNNEI. There are 14 residues in the CDR3. The CDR3 spells CASITTGRTDTQYF. CDR3 DNA sequence: TGTGCCAGCATTACGACAGGACGCACAGATACGCAGTATTTT.